Described below is a single T cell receptor (beta chain) sequence and its context. From germline, CDR1 is MDHEN and CDR2 SYDVKM. The CDR3 runs to 19 residues. V shed 7 bases, J shed 2 bases, and the junction held 13 bases outside the gene matches. The data originate from a study of T cells in Graves' hyperthyroidism and ophthalmopathy. The investigators amplified TCR beta CDR3 regions from RNA transcripts. HTBI primers drove first-round RT-PCR of the TCR CDR3. TCRdb processed the multiplex PCR reads anew with MiXCR; each CDR3 protein has one entry. Here the sample spans 240,000 or so distinct CDR3 sequences, about 15% being singletons. In making diagnoses, clinical symptoms, serum thyroxine and TRAb, thyroid ultrasound and orbital computed tomography were all used.

This receptor was taken from a woman under 30 with Graves' ophthalmopathy. The sequencing input was blood. This rearrangement joins TRBV28 to TRBJ2-3; TRBD2 aligns across 15 bases. CDR3 sequence (DNA): TGTGCCAGCAACCCAACGGTGAGGACTAGCGGGGGGGCCACAGATACGCAGTATTTT. Translating it yields CASNPTVRTSGGATDTQYF.